Each of the 8 T cell receptor beta chains below was sequenced from the same sample in a study of blood T cell repertoires in COVID-19. Using immunoSEQ multiplex PCR, the repertoire was profiled, and TCRdb retains in-frame clones only, with some absent. The sample carries 40,000 or so clones, around 86% recorded once. Sequencing was performed on peripheral blood. These receptors were collected from a man aged 55-75 years with active COVID-19.

This chain links TRBV4-2 with TRBJ2-3; tentative D call: TRBD2 (6 bases). The V gene lost 1 base and the J gene lost 1 base, with 12 bases spanning the gap. CDR1 and CDR2 (germline): LGHNA, YNFKEQ. The length of the CDR3 is 16 residues. CDR3 DNA: TGTGCCAGCAGCCAAGTAGCGGTTGTAGGCACAGATACGCAGTATTTT. It encodes CASSQVAVVGTDTQYF.

The V and J genes are TRBV6-6 and TRBJ2-6; D is ambiguous. The length of the CDR3 is 16 residues. Per the germline V gene, CDR1 is MNHNY and CDR2 is SVGAGI (reference sequence). V was trimmed by 7 bases and J by 0 bases, leaving 13 bases between them. The DNA for the CDR3 is TGTGCCAGCAACCTGGTTTCTAGCTCTGGGGCCAACGTCCTGACTTTC. Protein product: CASNLVSSSGANVLTF.

This chain links TRBV19 with TRBJ2-1, with 7 bases fitting TRBD1. This CDR3 has 13 residues. J lost 3 bases, V lost 8 bases, and 4 bases had no gene match. Looked up from germline, CDR1 is LNHDA and CDR2 is SQIVND (reference sequence). CDR3 nucleotide sequence: TGTGCCAGTGGCTGGACAGGCTACAATGAGCAGTTCTTC. Protein sequence: CASGWTGYNEQFF.

The chain has TRBV29-1 and TRBJ1-2; D remains unclear. Trimming removed 3 bases from V and 2 bases from J, with 13 bases in between. Germline assignment: CDR1 SQVTM and CDR2 ANQGSEA. The CDR3 contains 14 residues. The CDR3 loop is CSVDSVVQNYGYTF. The CDR3 nucleotides are TGCAGCGTTGATTCGGTCGTACAGAACTATGGCTACACCTTC. Full variable domain (missing parts from reference TRBV29-1 and TRBJ1-2): SAVISQKPSRDICQRGTSLTIQCQVDSQVTMMFWYRQQPGQSLTLIATANQGSEATYESGFVIDKFPISRPNLTFSTLTVSNMSPEDSSIYLCSVDSVVQNYGYTFGSGTRLTVV.

This clone was seen once. The chain has TRBV4-2 and TRBJ1-4, with D tentatively TRBD1 (6 bases). This CDR3 has 14 amino acids. The germline V gene encodes CDR1 LGHNA and CDR2 YNFKEQ. V lost 1 base and J 8 bases, leaving 11 bases between the germline ends. The CDR3 loop reads CASSQGTVEEKLFF. The CDR3 coding sequence is TGTGCCAGCAGCCAAGGGACAGTGGAGGAAAAACTGTTTTTT.

The genes are TRBV19 and TRBJ1-1; possible D gene TRBD1, 5 bases. The V and J ends lost 3 bases and 4 bases respectively, with 21 bases between them. This CDR3 is 17 amino acids long. Germline V gives CDR1 LNHDA, CDR2 SQIVND (reference sequence). This CDR3 is CASSIWGLKGLGTEAFF. CDR3 sequence (DNA): TGTGCCAGTAGTATTTGGGGTTTGAAGGGGCTGGGCACTGAAGCTTTCTTT. Supplemented by reference TRBV19 and TRBJ1-1, the full variable domain reads DGGITQSPKYLFRKEGQNVTLSCEQNLNHDAMYWYRQDPGQGLRLIYYSQIVNDFQKGDIAEGYSVSREKKESFPLTVTSAQKNPTAFYLCASSIWGLKGLGTEAFFGQGTRLTVV.

This clone was counted between two and nine times. The chain combines TRBV7-2 with TRBJ2-7; TRBD2 agrees at 7 bases. V was clipped by 5 bases and J by 5 bases; unmatched bases: 9. The germline V gene has CDR1 SGHTA and CDR2 FQGNSA. This CDR3 contains 14 residues. The CDR3 loop reads CASSPPWGGDEQYF. The CDR3 region has the DNA TGTGCCAGCAGCCCTCCCTGGGGGGGGGACGAGCAGTACTTC.

The chain has TRBV25-1 and TRBJ1-4; maybe TRBD1 (5 bases). CDR3 length: 13 residues. Per germline, CDR1 MGHDK and CDR2 SYGVNS. V shed 7 bases and J shed 6 bases, with 12 bases lying between them. In DNA form, the CDR3 reads TGTGCCAGCAAGGATCAGGGTTATGAAAAACTGTTTTTT. Its translation: CASKDQGYEKLFF.